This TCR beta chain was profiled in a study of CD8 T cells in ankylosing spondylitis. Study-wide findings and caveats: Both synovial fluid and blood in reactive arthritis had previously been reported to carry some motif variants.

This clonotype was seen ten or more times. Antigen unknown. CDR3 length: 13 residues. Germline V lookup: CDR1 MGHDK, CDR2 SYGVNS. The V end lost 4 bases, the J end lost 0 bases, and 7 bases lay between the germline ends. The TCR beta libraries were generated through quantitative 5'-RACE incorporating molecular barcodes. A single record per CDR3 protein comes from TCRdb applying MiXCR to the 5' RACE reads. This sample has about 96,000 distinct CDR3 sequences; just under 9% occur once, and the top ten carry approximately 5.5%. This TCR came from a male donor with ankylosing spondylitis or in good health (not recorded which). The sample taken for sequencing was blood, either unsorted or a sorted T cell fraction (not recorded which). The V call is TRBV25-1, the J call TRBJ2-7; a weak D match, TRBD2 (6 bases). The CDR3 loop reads CASSVGGSYEQYF. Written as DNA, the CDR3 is TGTGCCAGCAGTGTGGGGGGCTCCTACGAGCAGTACTTC.